The entry that follows covers one TCR beta chain sequence. CD8+ and CD4+ T cells from blood underwent TCR beta sequencing. Negative magnetic isolation gave CD8+ and CD4+ cells; FACS enriched CD8+ TEMRA. With random hexamers, reverse transcription was performed on roughly 0.5 to 1 ug of RNA. The CDR3 of TCR beta was amplified by immunoSEQ multiplex PCR across 54 Vbeta and 13 Jbeta. Each CDR3 protein gets one entry after TCRdb re-called the immunoSEQ multiplex PCR reads with MiXCR. Among over 150,000 distinct CDR3 sequences listed, about 94% were seen once. This entry is derived from a study of CD8 T cells in Susac syndrome. V lost 1 base and J lost 6, with 15 bases in between. CDR1 MGHRA and CDR2 YSYEKL come from the germline V gene. The CDR3 spans 15 residues.

This TCR was sampled from a human donor with multiple sclerosis. The chain uses TRBV4-1 and TRBJ1-1; D ambiguous. The source material was CD4+ T cells from PBMCs. The CDR3 loop is CASSQVPTLGPEAFF. CDR3 in DNA: TGCGCCAGCAGCCAAGTTCCGACCCTAGGCCCTGAAGCTTTCTTT.